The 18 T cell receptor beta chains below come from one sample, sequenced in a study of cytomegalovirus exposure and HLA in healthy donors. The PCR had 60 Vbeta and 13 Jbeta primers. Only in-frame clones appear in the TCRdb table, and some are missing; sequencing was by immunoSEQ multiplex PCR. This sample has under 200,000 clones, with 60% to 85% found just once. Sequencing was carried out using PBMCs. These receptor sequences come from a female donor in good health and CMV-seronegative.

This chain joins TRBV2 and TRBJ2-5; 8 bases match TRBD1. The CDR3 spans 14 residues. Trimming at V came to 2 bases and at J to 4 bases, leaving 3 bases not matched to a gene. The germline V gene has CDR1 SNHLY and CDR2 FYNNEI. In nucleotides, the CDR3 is TGTGCCAGCAGTGAACAGGGGGCGCGAGAGACCCAGTACTTC. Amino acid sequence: CASSEQGARETQYF.

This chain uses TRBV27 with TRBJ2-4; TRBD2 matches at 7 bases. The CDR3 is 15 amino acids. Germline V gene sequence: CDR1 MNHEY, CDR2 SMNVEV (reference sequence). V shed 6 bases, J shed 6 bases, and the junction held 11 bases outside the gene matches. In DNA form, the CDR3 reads TGTGCCAGCAGCCCGATGGGGGAGGGGATAAACATTCAGTACTTC. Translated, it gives CASSPMGEGINIQYF.

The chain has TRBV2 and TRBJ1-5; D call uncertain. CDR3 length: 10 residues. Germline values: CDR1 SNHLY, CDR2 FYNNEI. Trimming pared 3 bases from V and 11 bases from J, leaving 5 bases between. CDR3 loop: CASSDGAQHF. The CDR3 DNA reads TGTGCCAGCAGTGACGGGGCCCAGCATTTT.

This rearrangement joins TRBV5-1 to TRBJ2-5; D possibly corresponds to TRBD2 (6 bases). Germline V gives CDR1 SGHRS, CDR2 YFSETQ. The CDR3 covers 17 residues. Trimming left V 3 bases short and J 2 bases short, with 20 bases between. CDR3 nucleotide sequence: TGCGCCAGCAGCTCCTCTGGGGTGGGCGGGGTGCAAGAGACCCAGTACTTC. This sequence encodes CASSSSGVGGVQETQYF.

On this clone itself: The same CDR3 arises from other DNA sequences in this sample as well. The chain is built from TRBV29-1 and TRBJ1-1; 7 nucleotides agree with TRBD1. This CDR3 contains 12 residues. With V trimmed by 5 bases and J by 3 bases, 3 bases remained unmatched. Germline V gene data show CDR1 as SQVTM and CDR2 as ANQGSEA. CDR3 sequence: CSVTGTDTEAFF. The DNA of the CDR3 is TGCAGCGTTACCGGGACAGACACTGAAGCTTTCTTT.

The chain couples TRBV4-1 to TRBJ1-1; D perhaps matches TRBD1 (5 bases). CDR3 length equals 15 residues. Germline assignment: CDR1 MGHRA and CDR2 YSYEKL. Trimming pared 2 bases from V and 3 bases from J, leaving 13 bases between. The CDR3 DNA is TGCGCCAGCAGCCAACGCGGGACGGTGGACACTGAAGCTTTCTTT. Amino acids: CASSQRGTVDTEAFF.

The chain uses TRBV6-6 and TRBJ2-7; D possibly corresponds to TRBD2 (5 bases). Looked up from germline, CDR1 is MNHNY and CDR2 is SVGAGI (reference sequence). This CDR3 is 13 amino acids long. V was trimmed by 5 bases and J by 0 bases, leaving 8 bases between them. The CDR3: CASSGGFSYEQYF. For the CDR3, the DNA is TGTGCCAGCAGTGGCGGGTTCTCCTACGAGCAGTACTTC.

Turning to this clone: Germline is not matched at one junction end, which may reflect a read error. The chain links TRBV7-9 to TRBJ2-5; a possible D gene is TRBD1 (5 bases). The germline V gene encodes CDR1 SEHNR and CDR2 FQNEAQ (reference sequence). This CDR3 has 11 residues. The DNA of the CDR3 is TGTGCCAGCAGCTTTTGGGGCTGGCAGGACTTC. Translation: CASSFWGWQDF.

CDR3 DNA: TGCGCCAGTACCACCACGGGATATATTTCAAATGAGCAGTTCTTC. Translation gives CASTTTGYISNEQFF. V gene TRBV5-1 combines with J gene TRBJ2-1; tentative D call: TRBD2 (5 bases). V shed 8 bases and J shed 7 bases, with 22 bases lying between them. This CDR3 has 15 residues. Germline lookup yields CDR1 SGHRS and CDR2 YFSETQ.

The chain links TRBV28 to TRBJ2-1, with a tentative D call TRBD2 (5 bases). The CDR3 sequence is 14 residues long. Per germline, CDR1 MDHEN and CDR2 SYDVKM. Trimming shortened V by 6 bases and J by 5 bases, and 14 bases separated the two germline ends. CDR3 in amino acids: CASSLPGENNEQFF. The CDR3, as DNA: TGTGCCAGCAGCCTTCCCGGGGAAAACAATGAGCAGTTCTTC.

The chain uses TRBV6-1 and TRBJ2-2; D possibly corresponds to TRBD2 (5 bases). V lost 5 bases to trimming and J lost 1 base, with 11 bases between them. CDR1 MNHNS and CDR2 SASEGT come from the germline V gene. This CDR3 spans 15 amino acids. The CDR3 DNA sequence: TGTGCCAGCAGTCCTAACGGGATGAACACCGGGGAGCTGTTTTTT. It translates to CASSPNGMNTGELFF.

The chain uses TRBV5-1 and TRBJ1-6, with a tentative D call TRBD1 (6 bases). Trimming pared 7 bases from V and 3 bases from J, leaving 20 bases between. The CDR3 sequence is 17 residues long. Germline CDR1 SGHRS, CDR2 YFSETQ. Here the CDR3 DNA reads TGCGCCAGCTCTAGACAGACGTCGGACAGCTATAATTCACCCCTCCACTTT. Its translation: CASSRQTSDSYNSPLHF. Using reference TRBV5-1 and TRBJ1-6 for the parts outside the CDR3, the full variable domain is KAGVTQTPRYLIKTRGQQVTLSCSPISGHRSVSWYQQTPGQGLQFLFEYFSETQRNKGNFPGRFSGRQFSNSRSEMNVSTLELGDSALYLCASSRQTSDSYNSPLHFGNGTRLTVT.

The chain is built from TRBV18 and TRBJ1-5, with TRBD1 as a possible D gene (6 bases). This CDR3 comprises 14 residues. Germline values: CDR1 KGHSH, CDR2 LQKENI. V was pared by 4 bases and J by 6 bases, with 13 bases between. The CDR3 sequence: CASSRSGDIQPQHF. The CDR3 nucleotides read TGTGCCAGCTCACGAAGCGGGGACATTCAGCCCCAGCATTTT.

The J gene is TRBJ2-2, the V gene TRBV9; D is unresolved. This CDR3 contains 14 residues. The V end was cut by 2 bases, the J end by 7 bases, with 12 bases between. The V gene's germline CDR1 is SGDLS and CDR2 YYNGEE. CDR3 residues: CASSVFTIDGELFF. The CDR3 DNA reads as TGTGCCAGCAGCGTCTTCACCATAGACGGGGAGCTGTTTTTT.

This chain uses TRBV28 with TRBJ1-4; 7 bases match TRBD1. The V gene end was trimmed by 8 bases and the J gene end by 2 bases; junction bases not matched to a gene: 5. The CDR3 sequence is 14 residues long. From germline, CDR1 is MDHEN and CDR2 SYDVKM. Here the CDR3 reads CASHSGQTNEKLFF. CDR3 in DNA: TGTGCCAGCCACTCGGGACAGACTAATGAAAAACTGTTTTTT.

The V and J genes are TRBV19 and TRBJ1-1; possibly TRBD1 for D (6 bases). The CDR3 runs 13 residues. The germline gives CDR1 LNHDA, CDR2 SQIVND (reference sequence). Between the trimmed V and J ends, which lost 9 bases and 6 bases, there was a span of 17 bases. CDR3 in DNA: TGTGCCAGCGGACCACAGGGTCCTCCTGAAGCTTTCTTT. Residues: CASGPQGPPEAFF. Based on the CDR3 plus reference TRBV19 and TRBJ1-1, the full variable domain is DGGITQSPKYLFRKEGQNVTLSCEQNLNHDAMYWYRQDPGQGLRLIYYSQIVNDFQKGDIAEGYSVSREKKESFPLTVTSAQKNPTAFYLCASGPQGPPEAFFGQGTRLTVV.

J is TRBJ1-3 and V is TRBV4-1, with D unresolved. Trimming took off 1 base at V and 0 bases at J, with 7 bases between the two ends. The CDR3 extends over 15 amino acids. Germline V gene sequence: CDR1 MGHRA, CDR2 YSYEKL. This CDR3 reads CASSQGAYSGNTIYF. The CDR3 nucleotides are TGCGCCAGCAGCCAAGGCGCGTACTCTGGAAACACCATATATTTT.

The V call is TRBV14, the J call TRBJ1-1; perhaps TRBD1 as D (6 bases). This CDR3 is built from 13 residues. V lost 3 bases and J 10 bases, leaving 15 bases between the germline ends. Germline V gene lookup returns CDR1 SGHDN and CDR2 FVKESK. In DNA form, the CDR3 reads TGTGCCAGCAGCCAGTATACAGGGTTAAGAGCTTTCTTT. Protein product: CASSQYTGLRAFF.